These T cell receptor beta chains were read from a single sample in a study of OX40 agonist ivuxolimab in advanced cancers. Repertoires were generated with immunoSEQ multiplex PCR, while TCRdb's copy carries only in-frame clones and drops some. Of 48,000 or so clones detected, about nine tenths appear once; the ten largest clones hold more than 6.5%. This specimen consisted of CD4+ or CD8+ T cells sorted from blood, obtained in a trial of the OX40 agonist ivuxolimab. The receptors come from an adult with an advanced solid tumor such as melanoma, head and neck, liver or kidney cancer. Each CDR3 is given with its conserved first and last residue. Each record gives: V gene, clone size, D gene, J gene, CDR3 protein, CDR3 DNA. The D gene is left open where the match is weak. Clone size is shown for a subset of rows, as once, few, many or a class of expanded clone.

v_gene: TRBV6-6
abundance: .
d_gene: TRBD1
j_gene: TRBJ2-1
CDR3aa: CASSYGIRDRDYEQFF
CDR3nt: TGTGCCAGCAGTTACGGGATCCGGGACAGGGACTATGAGCAGTTCTTC

v_gene: TRBV5-1
abundance: .
d_gene: .
j_gene: TRBJ1-3
CDR3aa: CASSFESSGNTIYF
CDR3nt: TGCGCCAGCAGCTTTGAGAGCTCTGGAAACACCATATATTTT

v_gene: TRBV4-1
abundance: .
d_gene: TRBD2
j_gene: TRBJ2-1
CDR3aa: CASKGGGDYNEQFF
CDR3nt: TGCGCCAGCAAAGGCGGGGGGGACTACAATGAGCAGTTCTTC

v_gene: TRBV9
abundance: .
d_gene: .
j_gene: TRBJ1-2
CDR3aa: CASSVVVSGYTF
CDR3nt: TGTGCCAGCAGCGTAGTGGTCTCTGGCTACACCTTC

v_gene: TRBV6-5
abundance: .
d_gene: .
j_gene: TRBJ2-2
CDR3aa: CASSYSMVSGELFF
CDR3nt: TGTGCCAGCAGTTACTCCATGGTCTCCGGGGAGCTGTTTTTT

v_gene: TRBV19
abundance: .
d_gene: TRBD2
j_gene: TRBJ2-5
CDR3aa: CASSIRSGVNQETQYF
CDR3nt: TGTGCCAGTAGTATACGCAGCGGGGTAAACCAAGAGACCCAGTACTTC

v_gene: TRBV4-1
abundance: .
d_gene: TRBD2
j_gene: TRBJ2-7
CDR3aa: CASSQVWAGGSSYEQYF
CDR3nt: TGCGCCAGCAGCCAAGTTTGGGCGGGGGGTTCCTCCTACGAGCAGTACTTC

v_gene: TRBV7-9
abundance: .
d_gene: .
j_gene: TRBJ2-5
CDR3aa: CASSLAETIQETQYF
CDR3nt: TGTGCCAGCAGCTTAGCGGAGACAATCCAAGAGACCCAGTACTTC

v_gene: TRBV7-9
abundance: .
d_gene: TRBD2
j_gene: TRBJ2-3
CDR3aa: CASSLATSGGTDTQYF
CDR3nt: TGTGCCAGCAGCTTAGCGACTAGCGGGGGCACAGATACGCAGTATTTT

v_gene: TRBV10-3
abundance: .
d_gene: .
j_gene: TRBJ1-5
CDR3aa: CAISLQDNQPQHF
CDR3nt: TGTGCCATCAGTTTGCAGGACAATCAGCCCCAGCATTTT

v_gene: TRBV7-6
abundance: .
d_gene: TRBD2
j_gene: TRBJ2-5
CDR3aa: CASSLALRSGGAKETQYF
CDR3nt: TGTGCCAGCAGCTTAGCGCTAAGGAGCGGGGGGGCAAAAGAGACCCAGTACTTC

v_gene: TRBV19
abundance: .
d_gene: .
j_gene: TRBJ1-1
CDR3aa: CASSIYTEAFF
CDR3nt: TGTGCCAGTAGCATCTACACTGAAGCTTTCTTT

v_gene: TRBV2
abundance: .
d_gene: TRBD1
j_gene: TRBJ2-7
CDR3aa: CASIPTTGSLNEQYF
CDR3nt: TGTGCCAGCATCCCTACGACAGGGAGTTTGAACGAGCAGTACTTC

v_gene: TRBV5-1
abundance: .
d_gene: TRBD1
j_gene: TRBJ1-1
CDR3aa: CASSPGTGGGWVKDTEAFF
CDR3nt: TGCGCCAGCAGCCCCGGGACAGGCGGAGGGTGGGTTAAGGACACTGAAGCTTTCTTT

v_gene: TRBV4-2
abundance: .
d_gene: .
j_gene: TRBJ2-7
CDR3aa: CASSQDEAYEQYF
CDR3nt: TGTGCCAGCAGCCAAGATGAGGCCTACGAGCAGTACTTC

v_gene: TRBV7-9
abundance: .
d_gene: .
j_gene: TRBJ1-2
CDR3aa: CASSSGQQYGYTF
CDR3nt: TGTGCCAGCAGCTCTGGACAGCAATATGGCTACACCTTC

v_gene: TRBV11-2
abundance: once
d_gene: .
j_gene: TRBJ1-1
CDR3aa: CASSGLNTEAFF
CDR3nt: TGTGCCAGCAGCGGATTGAACACTGAAGCTTTCTTT

v_gene: TRBV6-6
abundance: .
d_gene: .
j_gene: TRBJ1-1
CDR3aa: CASTTRVARMNTEAFF
CDR3nt: TGTGCCAGCACGACTAGGGTTGCCAGGATGAACACTGAAGCTTTCTTT

v_gene: TRBV7-3
abundance: .
d_gene: TRBD1
j_gene: TRBJ2-1
CDR3aa: CASSLWGQESSYNEQFF
CDR3nt: TGTGCCAGCAGCTTATGGGGACAGGAAAGCTCCTACAATGAGCAGTTCTTC

v_gene: TRBV5-1
abundance: once
d_gene: .
j_gene: TRBJ2-7
CDR3aa: CASSFPGSREQYF
CDR3nt: TGCGCCAGCAGCTTCCCAGGGTCGCGCGAGCAGTACTTC

v_gene: TRBV9
abundance: .
d_gene: .
j_gene: TRBJ1-1
CDR3aa: CASSVGSQSEAFF
CDR3nt: TGTGCCAGCAGCGTAGGGTCCCAGTCTGAAGCTTTCTTT

v_gene: TRBV27
abundance: .
d_gene: .
j_gene: TRBJ2-7
CDR3aa: CASSNTGYEQYF
CDR3nt: TGTGCCAGCAGTAATACAGGCTACGAGCAGTACTTC

v_gene: TRBV6-1
abundance: once
d_gene: .
j_gene: TRBJ2-1
CDR3aa: CASHHKMWNEQFF
CDR3nt: TGTGCCAGCCATCACAAGATGTGGAATGAGCAGTTCTTC

v_gene: TRBV6-4
abundance: few
d_gene: TRBD2
j_gene: TRBJ2-3
CDR3aa: CASSDSGGGSTDTQYF
CDR3nt: TGTGCCAGCAGTGACTCCGGCGGGGGGAGCACAGATACGCAGTATTTT

v_gene: TRBV19
abundance: .
d_gene: .
j_gene: TRBJ1-1
CDR3aa: CASSTPSGGTEAFF
CDR3nt: TGTGCCAGTAGTACCCCCTCCGGGGGCACTGAAGCTTTCTTT

v_gene: TRBV5-5
abundance: .
d_gene: .
j_gene: TRBJ2-2
CDR3aa: CASSLSAGVWPGELFF
CDR3nt: TGTGCCAGCAGCTTGAGTGCAGGGGTCTGGCCCGGGGAGCTGTTTTTT

v_gene: TRBV7-9
abundance: .
d_gene: TRBD1
j_gene: TRBJ1-4
CDR3aa: CASSKDRGVFF
CDR3nt: TGTGCCAGCAGCAAGGACAGGGGGGTGTTTTTT

v_gene: TRBV6-6
abundance: .
d_gene: TRBD1
j_gene: TRBJ1-6
CDR3aa: CASSKTGEYNSPLHF
CDR3nt: TGTGCCAGCAGTAAAACAGGGGAGTATAATTCACCCCTCCACTTT

v_gene: TRBV18
abundance: .
d_gene: TRBD1
j_gene: TRBJ1-2
CDR3aa: CASSPPQGVDYGYTF
CDR3nt: TGTGCCAGCTCACCACCCCAGGGGGTTGACTATGGCTACACCTTC

v_gene: TRBV7-9
abundance: .
d_gene: .
j_gene: TRBJ1-1
CDR3aa: CASSSTGNTEAFF
CDR3nt: TGTGCCAGCAGCTCAACAGGGAACACTGAAGCTTTCTTT

v_gene: TRBV11-2
abundance: .
d_gene: .
j_gene: TRBJ2-5
CDR3aa: CASSRGTEQETQYF
CDR3nt: TGTGCCAGCAGTCGAGGGACGGAACAAGAGACCCAGTACTTC

v_gene: TRBV2
abundance: .
d_gene: .
j_gene: TRBJ1-1
CDR3aa: CASSPGGEAEAFF
CDR3nt: TGTGCCAGCAGTCCCGGGGGAGAGGCAGAAGCTTTCTTT

v_gene: TRBV19
abundance: .
d_gene: .
j_gene: TRBJ2-7
CDR3aa: CASRLAVSSYEQYF
CDR3nt: TGTGCCAGTAGGTTAGCGGTTAGCTCCTACGAGCAGTACTTC

v_gene: TRBV19
abundance: .
d_gene: .
j_gene: TRBJ1-2
CDR3aa: CASSNSRTPANYGYTF
CDR3nt: TGTGCCAGTAGTAATTCCCGGACGCCAGCTAACTATGGCTACACCTTC

v_gene: TRBV27
abundance: .
d_gene: .
j_gene: TRBJ1-5
CDR3aa: CASSLSGVSQPQHF
CDR3nt: TGTGCCAGCAGTTTATCGGGGGTTAGTCAGCCCCAGCATTTT

v_gene: TRBV7-9
abundance: .
d_gene: .
j_gene: TRBJ2-7
CDR3aa: CASSRIGPSSSYEQYF
CDR3nt: TGTGCCAGCAGCCGTATAGGACCGTCGAGCTCCTACGAGCAGTACTTC

v_gene: TRBV9
abundance: .
d_gene: .
j_gene: TRBJ2-1
CDR3aa: CASSVGGGSYNEQFF
CDR3nt: TGTGCCAGCAGCGTAGGAGGGGGCTCCTACAATGAGCAGTTCTTC

v_gene: TRBV15
abundance: .
d_gene: .
j_gene: TRBJ1-4
CDR3aa: CATSRGGGSNEKLFF
CDR3nt: TGTGCCACCAGCAGAGGGGGGGGTTCTAATGAAAAACTGTTTTTT